Sequencing of this TCR beta chain was carried out in a study of shared clonotypes between healthy human individuals. The study drew all its donors from Caucasian adults living in Nashville, Tennessee. The CDR3 spans 15 residues. Trimming removed 2 bases at V and 0 bases at J, with 9 bases between. From germline, CDR1 is KGHSH and CDR2 LQKENI. The data were produced by immunoSEQ multiplex PCR, yet TCRdb's version contains in-frame clones alone and is incomplete. This table holds just over 2,000,000 clones, 95% found once. This chain connects TRBV18 to TRBJ2-3; D is uncertain. The sample was naive CD4+ T cells sorted from blood. This sample's subset: CD45RA+ positively selected. The clonotype originates from a man younger than 30 in good health. The CDR3 DNA is TGTGCCAGCTCACCAGGACCGCTTAGCACAGATACGCAGTATTTT. Protein: CASSPGPLSTDTQYF.